One and the same sample provided the 21 T cell receptor beta chains below, sequenced in a study of vaccination and CD4 T cells after COVID-19. These TCRs are of unknown antigen specificity. Researchers used the Oncomine TCR Beta short-read assay to sequence DNA from cultured CD4+ T cells. TCRdb used MiXCR to reprocess the PCR reads, holding one entry per CDR3 protein. Of fewer than 25,000 distinct CDR3 sequences listed, roughly 29% are singletons. Described time point: late sampling 161 to 241 days after vaccination in a few convalescent patients. Sample treatment: roughly 10-day PBMC culture with coronavirus spike peptide pools or control peptides (ViraFEST assay). The sequenced sample was CD4+ T cells from blood, cultured in vitro, obtained about 7 months after SARS-CoV-2 vaccination. These receptors all stem from a human donor who had recovered from COVID-19.

The chain has TRBV20-1 and TRBJ2-1, with 14 bases matching TRBD2. The CDR3 has 15 amino acids. V lost 6 bases and J lost 4; bases outside the gene matches: 5. Germline V gene sequence: CDR1 DFQATT, CDR2 SNEGSKA (reference sequence). The chain's CDR3 is CSAGTSGRTYNEQFF. In DNA, the CDR3 is TGCAGTGCGGGGACTAGCGGGAGAACTTACAATGAGCAGTTCTTC.

The chain links TRBV11-1 to TRBJ1-2; D unresolved. The CDR3 covers 15 residues. Trimming shortened V by 2 bases and J by 4 bases, and 14 bases separated the two germline ends. Germline-derived CDR1 and CDR2 are SGHAT and FQDESV (reference sequence). The chain's CDR3 is CASSLQPAPPYGYTF. The CDR3 DNA reads as TGTGCCAGCAGCTTACAACCCGCGCCCCCCTATGGCTACACCTTC. Together with reference TRBV11-1 and TRBJ1-2, the CDR3 gives the full variable domain: EAEVAQSPRYKITEKSQAVAFWCDPISGHATLYWYRQILGQGPELLVQFQDESVVDDSQLPKDRFSAERLKGVDSTLKIQPAELGDSAMYLCASSLQPAPPYGYTFGSGTRLTVV.

By share, this clonotype ranks as medium-sized. The V gene is TRBV6-1, the J gene TRBJ1-5, with 7 bases lining up with TRBD1. This CDR3 spans 14 amino acids. The J segment lost 5 bases and the V segment lost 5 bases, leaving 6 bases of the junction unmatched. Germline V lookup: CDR1 MNHNS, CDR2 SASEGT. The CDR3 protein is CASSPGTEHQPQHF. DNA for the CDR3: TGTGCCAGCAGTCCCGGGACAGAGCATCAGCCCCAGCATTTT.

This chain links TRBV20-1 with TRBJ2-7; weak D call: TRBD2 (6 bases). Trimming removed 5 bases from V and 4 bases from J, with 15 bases in between. Germline CDR1 reads DFQATT; CDR2 reads SNEGSKA (reference sequence). The CDR3 consists of 13 residues. This CDR3 is CSALSGTPYEQYF. The CDR3 DNA reads as TGCAGTGCTCTTAGCGGCACGCCGTACGAGCAGTACTTC.

The rearrangement uses TRBV10-2 and TRBJ2-5; a possible D gene is TRBD1 (5 bases). The CDR3 runs 13 residues. V lost 4 bases, J lost 1 base, and 7 bases lay in between. Germline lookup yields CDR1 WSHSY and CDR2 SAAADI. The CDR3 nucleotides read TGCGCCAGCAGTGTTCAGGGCCAAGAGACCCAGTACTTC. Residues: CASSVQGQETQYF.

This clonotype was counted between two and nine times. V is TRBV28 and J is TRBJ1-2; D not certain. Per the germline V gene, CDR1 is MDHEN and CDR2 is SYDVKM. This CDR3 is built from 12 residues. The V gene lost 7 bases and the J gene lost 1 base, with 7 bases spanning the gap. The CDR3 nucleotides read TGTGCCAGCACCAATATTAACTATGGCTACACCTTC. Its translation is CASTNINYGYTF.

The genes are TRBV20-1 and TRBJ2-7, with TRBD2 matching 14 bases. After removal of 5 bases from V and 4 bases from J, the junction contained 4 bases not matched to a gene. The CDR3 loop spans 14 amino acids. Germline CDR1 DFQATT, CDR2 SNEGSKA (reference sequence). The CDR3 nucleotides are TGCAGTGCTGCGGGACTAGCGGGAGCGTACGAGCAGTACTTC. This gives the protein CSAAGLAGAYEQYF.

This clonotype has just a few counts. This sequence joins TRBV20-1 and TRBJ1-5; D gene uncertain. CDR1 and CDR2 (germline): DFQATT, SNEGSKA (reference sequence). The CDR3 sequence is 13 residues long. V lost 6 bases and J 0 bases, leaving 9 bases between the germline ends. As DNA, the CDR3 is TGCAGTGCGGTGAAAGATAGCAATCAGCCCCAGCATTTT. It codes for CSAVKDSNQPQHF.

The J gene is TRBJ2-5, the V gene TRBV28; D gene ambiguous. V lost 3 bases and J lost 5, with 13 bases in between. This CDR3 has 14 amino acids. Germline lookup yields CDR1 MDHEN and CDR2 SYDVKM. The DNA for the CDR3 is TGTGCCAGCAGTTTGCCCGCAGCCAGGGAGACCCAGTACTTC. This translates into CASSLPAARETQYF.

This chain links TRBV20-1 with TRBJ2-5; D possibly uses TRBD1 or TRBD2 (5 bases each). This CDR3 has 13 residues. V gave up 2 bases and J gave up 5 bases, with 12 bases separating them. Germline CDR1 DFQATT, CDR2 SNEGSKA (reference sequence). The CDR3 sequence: CSARIGARETQYF. The CDR3, as DNA: TGCAGTGCTAGAATCGGGGCTCGGGAGACCCAGTACTTC.

The chain joins TRBV7-2 to TRBJ2-7, with TRBD2 identical over 15 bases. The V gene end was trimmed by 5 bases and the J gene end by 2 bases; junction bases not matched to a gene: 13. The CDR3 sequence is 19 residues long. Germline CDR1 reads SGHTA; CDR2 reads FQGNSA. CDR3 in DNA: TGTGCCAGCAGCCCGCAGCCACCTGGACTAGCGGGAGGGCCCTACGAGCAGTACTTC. It yields the protein CASSPQPPGLAGGPYEQYF.

Only a few counts were recorded for this clonotype. The chain recombines TRBV7-8 with TRBJ1-1; the D gene is possibly TRBD1 (5 bases). CDR1 SGHVS and CDR2 FQNEAQ come from the germline V gene. V lost 3 bases, J lost 1 base, and 9 bases lay in between. The CDR3 sequence is 14 residues long. CDR3 region: CASSFGHPNTEAFF. CDR3 DNA sequence: TGTGCCAGCAGCTTCGGACACCCGAACACTGAAGCTTTCTTT.

This clonotype appeared a few times. The chain couples TRBV28 to TRBJ2-3, with D unclear. Per germline, CDR1 MDHEN and CDR2 SYDVKM. The germline V and J ends were trimmed by 4 bases and 7 bases, with 12 bases remaining between them. The CDR3 has 13 residues. The CDR3 nucleotides are TGTGCCAGCAGTTCACACGACCTGAATACGCAGTATTTT. Residues: CASSSHDLNTQYF.

This clonotype was observed a handful of times. The chain links TRBV20-1 to TRBJ2-3; no reliable D call. Trimming stripped 1 base from V and 0 bases from J, with 11 bases between. The CDR3 has 15 amino acids. Germline CDR1 DFQATT, CDR2 SNEGSKA (reference sequence). As DNA, the CDR3 is TGCAGTGCTAGAGTCCCAGCACTTAGCACAGATACGCAGTATTTT. It specifies CSARVPALSTDTQYF.

V is TRBV6-1 and J is TRBJ2-1, with D maybe TRBD2 (5 bases). The ends were cut back, 5 bases at V and 3 bases at J, with 8 bases in the middle. The length of the CDR3 is 13 residues. Germline CDR1 is MNHNS and CDR2 is SASEGT. The CDR3 protein is CASSKGLYNEQFF. In nucleotides, the CDR3 is TGTGCCAGCAGTAAAGGACTCTACAATGAGCAGTTCTTC.

The CDR3 DNA reads TGTGCCAGCAGTTGGAGTCAGACAAACTATGGCTACACCTTC. Protein: CASSWSQTNYGYTF. The rearrangement joins TRBV28 to TRBJ1-2; D not certain. The CDR3 has 14 amino acids. V shed 4 bases and J shed 2 bases, with 11 bases lying between them. Germline CDR1 reads MDHEN; CDR2 reads SYDVKM.

A remark on this clonotype: At one boundary the junction diverges from the germline segment, which might be a read error. The J gene is TRBJ2-3, the V gene TRBV7-9, with 9 bases fitting TRBD2. CDR3 size: 14 residues. Germline CDR1 and CDR2: SEHNR and FQNEAQ (reference sequence). The CDR3 nucleotides are TGTGCCAGCAACTTAGCGGGAGACGAAGATACGCAGTATTTT. It encodes CASNLAGDEDTQYF.

This clonotype was seen only a few times. The chain employs TRBV28 and TRBJ2-7; no firm D call. Trimming cost V 2 bases and J 0 bases, with 2 bases left between them. The CDR3 totals 12 residues. Germline V gene sequence: CDR1 MDHEN, CDR2 SYDVKM. CDR3 DNA sequence: TGTGCCAGCAGTTTAATCTCCTACGAGCAGTACTTC. The encoded protein is CASSLISYEQYF. The whole variable domain, filled in from reference TRBV28 and TRBJ2-7, reads DVKVTQSSRYLVKRTGEKVFLECVQDMDHENMFWYRQDPGLGLRLIYFSYDVKMKEKGDIPEGYSVSREKKERFSLILESASTNQTSMYLCASSLISYEQYFGPGTRLTVT.

This chain connects TRBV15 to TRBJ2-1; 11 positions agree with TRBD2. The CDR3 has 16 amino acids. Trimming cost V 1 base and J 7 bases; bases outside gene matches: 6. Per germline, CDR1 LNHNV and CDR2 YYDKDF (reference sequence). The DNA of the CDR3 is TGTGCCACCAGCAGAGTTAGCGGGAGGGTTGGGAATGAGCAGTTCTTC. It yields the protein CATSRVSGRVGNEQFF.

This clonotype was found a few times. This chain joins TRBV6-1 and TRBJ2-5, with D perhaps matching TRBD1 (5 bases). Germline-derived CDR1 and CDR2 are MNHNS and SASEGT. Trimming cost V 6 bases and J 3 bases, with 8 bases left between them. The CDR3 totals 12 residues. CDR3 sequence: CASRATEETQYF. For the CDR3, the DNA is TGTGCCAGCAGGGCGACAGAAGAGACCCAGTACTTC.

V and J are TRBV6-4 and TRBJ2-1, with 10 positions matching TRBD2. With V trimmed by 7 bases and J by 3 bases, 3 bases remained unmatched. The CDR3 runs 14 residues. The germline V gene encodes CDR1 MRHNA and CDR2 SNTAGT. The DNA for the CDR3 is TGTGCCAGCACCAGGACTAGCGGCTACAATGAGCAGTTCTTC. Protein product: CASTRTSGYNEQFF.